This TCR beta chain was sequenced in a study of cytomegalovirus exposure and HLA in healthy donors. Remarks on this clone: One end of the junction varies from germline; a read error may be responsible.

Produced via immunoSEQ multiplex PCR; TCRdb's table is partial and in-frame only. The sample shows a few hundred thousand clones, nearly 90% of them seen only once. The sequenced material came from PBMCs. This receptor was identified in a woman under 30 in good health and CMV-seronegative.

The CDR3 is CASSPQGTGVDF. The CDR3 DNA follows: TGTGCCAGCAGTCCCCAAGGGACAGGGGTGGACTTC. The chain employs TRBV28 and TRBJ1-2, with 10 bases lining up with TRBD1. Germline V gene lookup returns CDR1 MDHEN and CDR2 SYDVKM. The CDR3 extends over 12 amino acids.